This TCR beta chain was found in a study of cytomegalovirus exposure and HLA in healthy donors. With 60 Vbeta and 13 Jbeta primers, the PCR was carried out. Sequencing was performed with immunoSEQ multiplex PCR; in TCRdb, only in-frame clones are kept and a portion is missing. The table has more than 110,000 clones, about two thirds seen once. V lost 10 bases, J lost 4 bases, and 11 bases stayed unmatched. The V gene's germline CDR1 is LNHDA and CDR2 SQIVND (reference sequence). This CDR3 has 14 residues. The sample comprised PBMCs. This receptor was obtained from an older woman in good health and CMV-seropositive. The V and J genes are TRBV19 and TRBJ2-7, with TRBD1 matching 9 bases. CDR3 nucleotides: TGTGCCACTCATAAGGGGACAGGGCCGTACGAGCAGTACTTC. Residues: CATHKGTGPYEQYF.